One and the same sample provided the 19 T cell receptor beta chains below, sequenced in a study of low-dose radiotherapy and immunotherapy resistance in tumors. The time point is: after trial treatment. This sample's treatment: LDRT plus nivolumab, ipilimumab, low-dose cyclophosphamide and aspirin (RACIN trial). The PCR that amplified TCRs ran for 20 cycles, relying on a constant-region primer and a V-primer adapter. One entry per CDR3 protein, called by TCRdb with MiXCR from the reads. The profile covers some 53,000 distinct CDR3 sequences, with around a third appearing a single time and over 7% taken by the ten largest. The sequencing here drew on PBMCs, taken after low-dose radiotherapy plus immunotherapy. The receptor source for this set is a male donor with rectosigmoid adenocarcinoma.

This clonotype occurred many times. The chain employs TRBV7-2 and TRBJ2-3, with no clear D. V lost 5 bases, J lost 6 bases, and 21 bases lay in between. The germline V gene encodes CDR1 SGHTA and CDR2 FQGNSA. The CDR3 spans 16 residues. CDR3 bases: TGTGCCAGCAGCAGAAGGGCCAGGCAGCTTGATGATACGCAGTATTTT. Residues: CASSRRARQLDDTQYF.

Worth noting for this clonotype: A far larger clone is only one base removed, so a read error is likely. This sequence joins TRBV5-4 and TRBJ2-5; D is undetermined. V lost 1 base, J lost 0 bases, and 1 base lay in between. CDR1 is SGHNT, CDR2 YYREEE, per germline (reference sequence). There are 12 residues in the CDR3. CDR3 in DNA: TGTGCCAGCAGCTTGAACCAAGAGACCCAGTACTTC. It specifies CASSLNQETQYF.

This clonotype was detected only a few times. The V and J genes are TRBV7-9 and TRBJ2-1, with TRBD1 matching 9 bases. The germline gives CDR1 SEHNR, CDR2 FQNEAQ (reference sequence). V was clipped by 3 bases and J by 0 bases; unmatched bases: 9. The CDR3 is made up of 18 amino acids. CDR3 nucleotide sequence: TGTGCCAGCAGCTTCACCCGGGACAGGGCAAGCTCCTACAATGAGCAGTTCTTC. Amino acid sequence: CASSFTRDRASSYNEQFF.

The J gene is TRBJ2-1, the V gene TRBV30; D assignment may be TRBD1 or TRBD2 (6 bases each). Between the trimmed V and J ends, which lost 5 bases and 7 bases, there was a span of 12 bases. This CDR3 has 12 amino acids. CDR1 and CDR2 (germline): GTSNPN, SVGIG (reference sequence). CDR3 loop: CAWAGGRNEQFF. The CDR3 nucleotides are TGTGCCTGGGCTGGGGGGCGAAATGAGCAGTTCTTC.

This clonotype was detected many times. The genes are TRBV4-1 and TRBJ2-5; 7 bases are a match to TRBD2. The germline gives CDR1 MGHRA, CDR2 YSYEKL. The CDR3 sequence is 17 residues long. V was pared by 4 bases and J by 4 bases, with 15 bases of the junction left unmatched. The CDR3 loop reads CASSLGPGGGGIETQYF. Here the CDR3 DNA reads TGCGCCAGCAGCCTTGGCCCGGGGGGTGGCGGAATAGAGACCCAGTACTTC.

This clonotype showed up many times. The genes are TRBV6-2 or TRBV6-3 and TRBJ2-7; D not resolved. This CDR3 spans 12 amino acids. Looked up from germline, CDR1 is MNHEY and CDR2 is SVGEGT. V gave up 8 bases and J gave up 3 bases, with 11 bases separating them. CDR3 nucleotide sequence: TGTGCCAGCGGGATTCCCCACTACGAGCAGTACTTC. It encodes CASGIPHYEQYF.

This clonotype was picked up one time. The chain couples TRBV5-1 to TRBJ2-1, with D maybe TRBD1 (6 bases). From germline, CDR1 is SGHRS and CDR2 YFSETQ. The CDR3 consists of 14 residues. The ends were cut back, 1 base at V and 6 bases at J, with 11 bases in the middle. The CDR3 DNA sequence: TGCGCCAGCAGCTTGCCGGGACAAGGCAATGAGCAGTTCTTC. Protein product: CASSLPGQGNEQFF.

This CDR3 is CASRGSGELFF. CDR3 bases: TGTGCCAGCAGGGGTTCCGGGGAGCTGTTTTTT. The chain has TRBV3-1 and TRBJ2-2; unclear D gene. Germline V gives CDR1 LGHDT, CDR2 YNNKEL (reference sequence). This CDR3 is 11 amino acids long. Trimming left V 6 bases short and J 6 bases short, with 5 bases between.

This clonotype is medium-sized (0.01 to 0.1%). The gene calls are TRBV5-6 and TRBJ1-4; TRBD1 agrees at 10 bases. Germline V gene lookup returns CDR1 SGHDT and CDR2 YYEEEE. With 4 bases clipped from V and 6 bases from J, the junction kept 6 bases outside the gene matches. The CDR3 is 15 residues long. The chain's CDR3 is CASSGPTGGDEKLFF. Here the CDR3 DNA reads TGTGCCAGCAGCGGCCCGACAGGGGGCGATGAAAAACTGTTTTTT.

The chain couples TRBV5-3 to TRBJ1-1, with a tentative D call TRBD1 (6 bases). TRBV5-3 is an ORF for which the function is uncertain. Trimming took 8 bases from V and 1 from J, leaving 27 bases between them. The CDR3 totals 18 residues. CDR3 DNA sequence: TGTGCCAGCAGAAGAAGGGTGGACAGCCCGACCCAGAACACTGAAGCTTTCTTT. Translated, it gives CASRRRVDSPTQNTEAFF.

The rearrangement joins TRBV6-4 to TRBJ2-7, with 7 positions matching TRBD2. Germline V lookup: CDR1 MRHNA, CDR2 SNTAGT. This CDR3 is built from 15 residues. V was clipped by 1 base and J by 7 bases; unmatched bases: 10. CDR3: CASSDLRELVGEQYF. The DNA of the CDR3 is TGTGCCAGCAGTGACTTGCGGGAGCTTGTAGGGGAGCAGTACTTC.

This clonotype was counted at least ten times. The chain couples TRBV27 to TRBJ1-5; D gene ambiguous. The length of the CDR3 is 15 residues. Germline values: CDR1 MNHEY, CDR2 SMNVEV (reference sequence). Trimming left V 3 bases short and J 4 bases short, with 13 bases between. The CDR3, as DNA: TGTGCCAGCAGTTTTGACCAGAAGTGGAATCAGCCCCAGCATTTT. It specifies CASSFDQKWNQPQHF.

The CDR3 nucleotides read TGCAGCGTTGGACAGGAGGGCTACACCTTC. Residues: CSVGQEGYTF. The genes are TRBV29-1 and TRBJ1-2; maybe TRBD1 (6 bases). The CDR3 covers 10 residues. Germline V gene data show CDR1 as SQVTM and CDR2 as ANQGSEA. Deletions cut 4 bases from V and 8 bases from J, with 8 bases between. Full variable domain (outside the CDR3, taken from reference TRBV29-1 and TRBJ1-2): SAVISQKPSRDICQRGTSLTIQCQVDSQVTMMFWYRQQPGQSLTLIATANQGSEATYESGFVIDKFPISRPNLTFSTLTVSNMSPEDSSIYLCSVGQEGYTFGSGTRLTVV.

This clonotype has just a few counts. The V call is TRBV11-2, the J call TRBJ1-4; D uncertain. CDR3 length: 14 amino acids. V was trimmed by 4 bases and J by 9 bases, leaving 15 bases between them. Germline values: CDR1 SGHAT, CDR2 FQNNGV. The CDR3 sequence is CASSSGDVIKKLFF. In DNA form, the CDR3 reads TGTGCCAGCAGCTCTGGCGACGTAATTAAAAAACTGTTTTTT. Supplemented by reference TRBV11-2 and TRBJ1-4, the full variable domain reads EAGVAQSPRYKIIEKRQSVAFWCNPISGHATLYWYQQILGQGPKLLIQFQNNGVVDDSQLPKDRFSAERLKGVDSTLKIQPAKLEDSAVYLCASSSGDVIKKLFFGSGTQLSVL.

J is TRBJ2-1 and V is TRBV5-5, with 9 bases aligning to TRBD2. Germline V gene sequence: CDR1 SGHKS, CDR2 YYEKEE (reference sequence). V shed 0 bases and J 1 base; nucleotides not matched to a gene: 5. The CDR3 has 17 residues. This CDR3 is CASSLAGGGGSYNEQFF. The CDR3 nucleotides read TGTGCCAGCAGCTTGGCCGGCGGGGGGGGTTCCTACAATGAGCAGTTCTTC.

A note on this clonotype: A far bigger clonotype differs at one base, so this is likely a read error. The chain uses TRBV5-8 and TRBJ2-1; 13 bases align to TRBD2. V lost 4 bases, J lost 4 bases, and 20 bases stayed unmatched. Germline assignment: CDR1 SGHTS and CDR2 YDEGEE. The CDR3 sequence is 21 residues long. For the CDR3, the DNA is TGTGCCAGCAGCGCGCGGAACAGCAGACTAGCGGGAGGCCTTAGGTACAATGAGCAGTTCTTC. Translating gives CASSARNSRLAGGLRYNEQFF.

This clonotype was detected ten times or more. The chain links TRBV7-9 to TRBJ2-2; 9 bases are shared with TRBD2. CDR1 is SEHNR, CDR2 FQNEAQ, per germline (reference sequence). The CDR3 has 16 residues. V lost 5 bases, J lost 6 bases, and 10 bases stayed unmatched. CDR3 in DNA: TGTGCCAGCAGCCCGATGACTAGCGGATTTTCCGGGGAGCTGTTTTTT. Protein: CASSPMTSGFSGELFF.

The table lists this clonotype with many counts. The chain links TRBV29-1 to TRBJ1-1; 7 bases map to TRBD1. This CDR3 region has 12 residues. J was trimmed by 3 bases and V by 6 bases; bases with no gene match: 4. CDR1 is SQVTM and CDR2 is ANQGSEA in the germline V gene. The CDR3 DNA reads as TGCAGCGTCAGACAGGGCGACACTGAAGCTTTCTTT. The encoded protein is CSVRQGDTEAFF. Full variable domain (remainder filled in from reference TRBV29-1 and TRBJ1-1): SAVISQKPSRDICQRGTSLTIQCQVDSQVTMMFWYRQQPGQSLTLIATANQGSEATYESGFVIDKFPISRPNLTFSTLTVSNMSPEDSSIYLCSVRQGDTEAFFGQGTRLTVV.

This clonotype has ten or more counts. V gene TRBV7-9 combines with J gene TRBJ1-6, with D perhaps matching TRBD1 (5 bases). Germline CDR1 and CDR2: SEHNR and FQNEAQ (reference sequence). Deletions cut 5 bases from V and 6 bases from J, with 11 bases between. This CDR3 region has 14 residues. CDR3 protein: CASSASGRNSPLHF. The CDR3, as DNA: TGTGCCAGCAGCGCCTCAGGGCGTAATTCACCCCTCCACTTT.